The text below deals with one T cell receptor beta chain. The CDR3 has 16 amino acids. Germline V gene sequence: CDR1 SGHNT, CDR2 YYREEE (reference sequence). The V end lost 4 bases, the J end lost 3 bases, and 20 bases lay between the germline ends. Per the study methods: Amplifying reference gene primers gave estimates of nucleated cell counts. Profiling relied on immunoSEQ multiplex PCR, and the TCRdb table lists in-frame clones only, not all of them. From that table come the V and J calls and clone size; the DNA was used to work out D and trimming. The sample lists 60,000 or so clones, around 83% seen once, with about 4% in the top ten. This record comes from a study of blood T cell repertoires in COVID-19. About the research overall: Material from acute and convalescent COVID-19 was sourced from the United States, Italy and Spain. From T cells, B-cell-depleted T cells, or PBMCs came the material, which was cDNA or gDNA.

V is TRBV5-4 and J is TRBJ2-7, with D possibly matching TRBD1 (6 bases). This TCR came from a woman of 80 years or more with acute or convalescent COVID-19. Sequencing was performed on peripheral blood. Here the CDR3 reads CASSPKRPGEIYEQYF. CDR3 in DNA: TGTGCCAGCAGCCCAAAGAGGCCAGGGGAAATCTACGAGCAGTACTTC.